This TCR beta chain is from a study of shared clonotypes between healthy human individuals. General observations from the study: Large sequencing depth failed to make sorted-subset sequencing complete, rarefaction showed. About 5% of naive CD4 clonotypes were common to a few donors. Among the subsets, naive ones generally showed larger estimated richness than memory ones.

Per germline, CDR1 ENHRY and CDR2 SYGVKD. V was trimmed by 2 bases and J by 2 bases, leaving 4 bases between them. The CDR3 runs 13 residues. This clone came up a few times. The target antigen is unknown. Different DNA sequences within this sample yield the same CDR3. Assay used: immunoSEQ multiplex PCR; TCRdb lists only in-frame clones, some missing. The sample records some 2.1 million clones, roughly 95% being singletons. The sequence was obtained from a young man in good health. The gene calls are TRBV10-3 and TRBJ1-5, with D unclear. The specimen sequenced was naive CD4+ T cells sorted from blood. Subset described: CD45RA+ positively selected. The DNA for the CDR3 is TGTGCCATCAGTGAGGCGGGCAATCAGCCCCAGCATTTT. It specifies CAISEAGNQPQHF.